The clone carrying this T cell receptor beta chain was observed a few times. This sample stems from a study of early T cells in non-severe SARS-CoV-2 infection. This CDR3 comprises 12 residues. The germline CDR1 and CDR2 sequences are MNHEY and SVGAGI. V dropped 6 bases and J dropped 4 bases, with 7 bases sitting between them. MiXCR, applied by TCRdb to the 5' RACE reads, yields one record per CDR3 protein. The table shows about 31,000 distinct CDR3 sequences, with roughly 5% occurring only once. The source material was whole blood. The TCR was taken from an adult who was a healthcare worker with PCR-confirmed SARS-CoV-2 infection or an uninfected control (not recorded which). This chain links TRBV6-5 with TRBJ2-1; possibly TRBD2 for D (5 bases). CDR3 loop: CASRGVYNEQFF. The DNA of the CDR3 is TGTGCCAGCAGGGGAGTTTACAATGAGCAGTTCTTC.